What follows are 11 T cell receptor beta chains derived from one specimen sequenced in a study of identical twins. Via MiXCR, TCRdb re-called the 5' RACE reads, giving one row per CDR3 protein. The sample lists a few hundred thousand distinct CDR3 sequences, approximately 8.6% occurring once. These data also formed part of another study, on yellow fever vaccine responses in identical twins.

Source material: CD8+ T cells sorted from blood. These TCRs come from a woman in her late teens or twenties in good health.

The genes are TRBV5-1 and TRBJ2-7, with TRBD2 as a possible D gene (6 bases). Germline V gene data show CDR1 as SGHRS and CDR2 as YFSETQ. V dropped 0 bases and J dropped 6 bases, with 10 bases sitting between them. The CDR3 covers 13 residues. The CDR3 sequence is CASSLGGVLEQYF. The CDR3 DNA is TGCGCCAGCAGCTTGGGGGGGGTCCTCGAGCAGTACTTC.

Ten or more counts support this clonotype. V and J are TRBV15 and TRBJ2-1; 7 bases agree with TRBD2. The CDR3 length is 16 residues. Germline V gives CDR1 LNHNV, CDR2 YYDKDF (reference sequence). With 0 bases clipped from V and 3 bases from J, the junction kept 5 bases outside the gene matches. The CDR3 loop reads CATSRDRAGLYNEQFF. CDR3 DNA sequence: TGTGCCACCAGCAGAGATCGAGCGGGACTCTACAATGAGCAGTTCTTC.

As DNA, the CDR3 is TGTGCCAGCGGCATCGGGCAGGGGGCGAGCGCTTTCTTT. This gives the protein CASGIGQGASAFF. The gene calls are TRBV28 and TRBJ1-1; 8 nucleotides match TRBD1. J was trimmed by 11 bases and V by 8 bases; bases with no gene match: 13. The CDR3 extends over 13 amino acids. Germline CDR1 and CDR2: MDHEN and SYDVKM.

This clonotype was counted ten times or more. The rearrangement joins TRBV29-1 to TRBJ1-1; no clear D. Trimming removed 3 bases from V and 0 bases from J, with 5 bases in between. The CDR3 loop spans 12 amino acids. CDR1 and CDR2 from the germline V gene are SQVTM and ANQGSEA. CDR3 sequence reads: CSVETMNTEAFF. As DNA, the CDR3 is TGCAGCGTTGAGACAATGAACACTGAAGCTTTCTTT.

This clonotype came up many times. The chain links TRBV7-2 to TRBJ1-1; D is possibly TRBD1 (6 bases). Germline CDR1 and CDR2: SGHTA and FQGNSA. V was clipped by 6 bases and J by 0 bases, with 20 bases between them. This CDR3 comprises 17 residues. CDR3 residues: CASSTMPTGPMNTEAFF. DNA for the CDR3: TGTGCCAGCAGTACGATGCCGACAGGACCCATGAACACTGAAGCTTTCTTT. Full variable domain (rest looked up from reference TRBV7-2 and TRBJ1-1): GAGVSQSPSNKVTEKGKDVELRCDPISGHTALYWYRQSLGQGLEFLIYFQGNSAPDKSGLPSDRFSAERTGGSVSTLTIQRTQQEDSAVYLCASSTMPTGPMNTEAFFGQGTRLTVV.

This clonotype appeared a few times. The rearrangement joins TRBV7-2 to TRBJ2-1; D gene ambiguous. The germline V and J ends were trimmed by 1 base and 7 bases, with 17 bases remaining between them. Germline assignment: CDR1 SGHTA and CDR2 FQGNSA. The CDR3 runs 16 residues. The CDR3, as DNA: TGTGCCAGCAGCTTAGGAGTAGTGGTGCCTACTAATGAGCAGTTCTTC. This codes for CASSLGVVVPTNEQFF.

The table lists this clonotype with many counts. One junction end disagrees with the germline gene, perhaps due to a read error. This chain links TRBV2 with TRBJ2-3; TRBD1 agrees at 7 bases. Per germline, CDR1 SNHLY and CDR2 FYNNEI. The CDR3 is 10 amino acids. CDR3 residues: CASRGDTQYF. As DNA, the CDR3 is TGCGCCAGCAGGGGGGATACGCAGTATTTT.

The chain joins TRBV5-6 to TRBJ2-7; maybe TRBD2 (7 bases). Deletions cut 1 base from V and 4 bases from J, with 15 bases between. The CDR3 consists of 15 residues. Germline V lookup: CDR1 SGHDT, CDR2 YYEEEE. The CDR3, as DNA: TGTGCCAGCAGCTTGTGGGGGGGGGCCGTATACGAGCAGTACTTC. It specifies CASSLWGGAVYEQYF.

This clonotype was recorded a few times. V and J are TRBV9 and TRBJ1-1; 9 bases match TRBD1. Unmatched junction bases numbered 6, after V lost 1 base and J lost 5 bases. The CDR3 extends over 15 amino acids. Germline V gene lookup returns CDR1 SGDLS and CDR2 YYNGEE. The CDR3 here is CASSVHRGQGTEAFF. In DNA, the CDR3 is TGTGCCAGCAGCGTACACAGGGGGCAGGGGACTGAAGCTTTCTTT.

The CDR3 is CASAIIDYGSPLHF. CDR3 nucleotides: TGTGCCAGCGCGATTATTGATTACGGTTCACCCCTCCACTTT. The gene calls are TRBV28 and TRBJ1-6; D not resolved. From germline, CDR1 is MDHEN and CDR2 SYDVKM. V dropped 8 bases and J dropped 9 bases, with 17 bases sitting between them. There are 14 residues in the CDR3.

This clonotype showed up many times. V is TRBV6-5 and J is TRBJ2-1; 11 bases line up with TRBD2. This CDR3 has 15 amino acids. CDR1 is MNHEY and CDR2 is SVGAGI in the germline V gene. V shed 2 bases, J shed 7 bases, and the junction held 4 bases outside the gene matches. CDR3 region: CASSYETSGNNEQFF. The CDR3 nucleotides read TGTGCCAGCAGTTACGAGACTAGCGGGAATAATGAGCAGTTCTTC.